The 30 T cell receptor beta chains below were found in one sample sequenced in a study of lymphopenia after photon versus proton radiotherapy. The assay was immunoSEQ multiplex PCR, and TCRdb's table has in-frame clones only and misses some. Of around 29,000 clones listed, 84% are singletons. Material: peripheral blood, obtained from a patient treated with proton-based radiotherapy. The receptor source for this set is a woman in her 70s with pancreatic cancer.

The chain joins TRBV6-1 to TRBJ2-7, with D unclear. Germline CDR1 reads MNHNS; CDR2 reads SASEGT. This CDR3 is 11 amino acids long. V gave up 7 bases and J gave up 3 bases, with 7 bases separating them. CDR3 amino acids: CASTLFYEQYF. In DNA form, the CDR3 reads TGTGCCAGCACTCTTTTCTACGAGCAGTACTTC.

The chain combines TRBV9 with TRBJ2-5, with TRBD2 matching over 9 bases. Germline assignment: CDR1 SGDLS and CDR2 YYNGEE. The trim removed 4 bases at V and 5 bases at J, leaving 6 bases unmatched. The CDR3 runs to 14 residues. The CDR3 sequence is CASSFRSGRETQYF. In DNA form, the CDR3 reads TGTGCCAGCAGCTTCAGAAGCGGGAGGGAGACCCAGTACTTC.

The gene calls are TRBV29-1 and TRBJ1-1; D remains ambiguous. The CDR3 contains 10 residues. The V and J ends lost 6 bases and 3 bases respectively, with 5 bases between them. Germline values: CDR1 SQVTM, CDR2 ANQGSEA. The CDR3 protein is CSVLDTEAFF. The CDR3 bases are TGCAGCGTCCTGGACACTGAAGCTTTCTTT.

The chain has TRBV4-3 and TRBJ2-3; D tentatively fits TRBD1 or TRBD2 (5 bases each). The V end lost 4 bases, the J end lost 6 bases, and 20 bases lay between the germline ends. The CDR3 sequence is 16 residues long. Germline values: CDR1 LGHNA, CDR2 YSLEER. Here the CDR3 DNA reads TGCGCCAGCAGCCCCTCTGGGGCAGGGACGGGGGATACGCAGTATTTT. Amino acid sequence: CASSPSGAGTGDTQYF.

This clone was counted a single time. V gene TRBV5-1 combines with J gene TRBJ2-1; maybe TRBD1 (5 bases). The CDR3 runs to 14 residues. CDR1 SGHRS and CDR2 YFSETQ come from the germline V gene. The ends were cut back, 4 bases at V and 8 bases at J, with 16 bases in the middle. CDR3 region: CASSGNRLSDEQFF. The CDR3 bases are TGCGCCAGCAGCGGTAACAGGCTTTCGGATGAGCAGTTCTTC. The variable domain in full, completed from reference TRBV5-1 and TRBJ2-1, reads KAGVTQTPRYLIKTRGQQVTLSCSPISGHRSVSWYQQTPGQGLQFLFEYFSETQRNKGNFPGRFSGRQFSNSRSEMNVSTLELGDSALYLCASSGNRLSDEQFFGPGTRLTVL.

This chain joins TRBV28 and TRBJ1-2; a possible D gene is TRBD1 (5 bases). V was clipped by 5 bases and J by 5 bases, with 18 bases between them. CDR1 and CDR2 (germline): MDHEN, SYDVKM. The CDR3 loop spans 15 amino acids. The CDR3 protein is CASSPGTNVGYGYTF. DNA for the CDR3: TGTGCCAGCAGTCCCGGGACTAATGTAGGGTATGGCTACACCTTC.

This chain links TRBV7-8 with TRBJ2-1; D not resolved. This CDR3 is built from 15 residues. V was trimmed by 4 bases and J by 0 bases, leaving 10 bases between them. Germline assignment: CDR1 SGHVS and CDR2 FQNEAQ. The CDR3 region is CASSSQYFSYNEQFF. CDR3 DNA sequence: TGTGCCAGCAGCTCGCAGTACTTCTCCTACAATGAGCAGTTCTTC.

The rearrangement links TRBV28 to TRBJ2-2; possibly TRBD1 for D (5 bases). The CDR3 is 15 amino acids. Between the trimmed V and J ends, which lost 5 bases and 0 bases, there was a span of 10 bases. Germline CDR1 reads MDHEN; CDR2 reads SYDVKM. The CDR3: CASSTRQPNTGELFF. In DNA form, the CDR3 reads TGTGCCAGCAGTACACGACAGCCGAACACCGGGGAGCTGTTTTTT.

J is TRBJ2-5 and V is TRBV7-2, with D possibly matching TRBD1 (5 bases). CDR3 length equals 13 residues. Germline assignment: CDR1 SGHTA and CDR2 FQGNSA. V was shortened by 5 bases and J by 2 bases, with 9 bases between the two germline ends. DNA of the CDR3: TGTGCCAGCAGCACCAGGACACAAGAGACCCAGTACTTC. This translates into CASSTRTQETQYF.

The chain employs TRBV10-3 and TRBJ2-7; the D is unclear. V lost 2 bases and J 0 bases, leaving 2 bases between the germline ends. CDR1 is ENHRY, CDR2 SYGVKD, per germline. This CDR3 has 12 residues. CDR3 amino acids: CAISELSYEQYF. In DNA, the CDR3 is TGTGCCATCAGTGAGCTCTCCTACGAGCAGTACTTC.

The genes are TRBV5-6 and TRBJ1-3; D is ambiguous. V gave up 0 bases and J gave up 0 bases, with 13 bases separating them. The CDR3 has 17 amino acids. The germline V gene encodes CDR1 SGHDT and CDR2 YYEEEE. This CDR3 is CASSLGAGRSSGNTIYF. Written as DNA, the CDR3 is TGTGCCAGCAGCTTGGGGGCGGGCAGAAGCTCTGGAAACACCATATATTTT.

The rearrangement joins TRBV5-4 to TRBJ2-5; possible D gene TRBD2, 5 bases. CDR3 size: 15 residues. From germline, CDR1 is SGHNT and CDR2 YYREEE (reference sequence). Trimming removed 4 bases from V and 1 base from J, with 14 bases in between. CDR3 nucleotide sequence: TGTGCCAGCAGCCGGGATGACGGGGTCCAAGAGACCCAGTACTTC. It specifies CASSRDDGVQETQYF.

V and J are TRBV14 and TRBJ2-1; TRBD1 matches 9 bases. This CDR3 region has 14 residues. Germline CDR1 and CDR2: SGHDN and FVKESK. Unmatched junction bases numbered 3, after V lost 4 bases and J lost 5 bases. In DNA, the CDR3 is TGTGCCAGCAGCCGAGGACAGGGGAACAATGAGCAGTTCTTC. This gives the protein CASSRGQGNNEQFF.

The chain links TRBV7-9 to TRBJ2-7; 7 positions match TRBD2. V was clipped by 4 bases and J by 4 bases; unmatched bases: 13. This CDR3 is 16 amino acids long. Germline loops: CDR1 SEHNR, CDR2 FQNEAQ (reference sequence). The CDR3 reads CASSSLTSAKPYEQYF. CDR3 nucleotide sequence: TGTGCCAGCAGCTCCCTTACTAGCGCGAAGCCATACGAGCAGTACTTC.

The gene calls are TRBV19 and TRBJ1-1; D call uncertain. The CDR3 sequence is 13 residues long. V was cut by 0 bases and J by 3 bases, with 5 bases left in between. Germline V lookup: CDR1 LNHDA, CDR2 SQIVND (reference sequence). DNA of the CDR3: TGTGCCAGTAGTATAGATTGGGACACTGAAGCTTTCTTT. Protein product: CASSIDWDTEAFF.

The chain has TRBV30 and TRBJ2-3; no clear D gene. Trimming stripped 3 bases from V and 2 bases from J, with 15 bases between. This CDR3 spans 15 amino acids. Germline values: CDR1 GTSNPN, CDR2 SVGIG (reference sequence). CDR3 nucleotides: TGTGCCTGGAGAGACCCTCGAGTTTCCACAGATACGCAGTATTTT. Protein sequence: CAWRDPRVSTDTQYF.

The rearrangement joins TRBV6-1 to TRBJ2-5; 7 positions match TRBD2. The closer fit of TRBJ2-7 to the DNA end suggests the J call may be wrong. Germline CDR1 is MNHNS and CDR2 is SASEGT. CDR3 size: 15 residues. The CDR3 sequence is CASNPIGEGSYEQYF. CDR3 coding DNA: TGTGCCAGCAACCCGATCGGGGAGGGTTCCTACGAGCAGTACTTC.

This sequence joins TRBV10-3 and TRBJ1-1, with 11 bases lining up with TRBD1. The CDR3 consists of 14 residues. The V and J ends lost 7 bases and 5 bases, in that order; junction bases with no gene match: 6. Germline loops: CDR1 ENHRY, CDR2 SYGVKD. In nucleotides, the CDR3 is TGTGCCATCAACGGACAGGGGGCAAAGACTGAAGCTTTCTTT. Its translation: CAINGQGAKTEAFF.

The chain employs TRBV7-9 and TRBJ1-1, with a possible D match to TRBD1 (6 bases). CDR3 length: 15 amino acids. V was trimmed by 7 bases and J by 1 base, leaving 16 bases between them. The germline gives CDR1 SEHNR, CDR2 FQNEAQ (reference sequence). This chain's CDR3 is CASNQGDRPNTEAFF. CDR3 in DNA: TGTGCCAGCAACCAAGGCGACAGGCCGAACACTGAAGCTTTCTTT.

In regard to this clone: This specimen includes other DNA sequences encoding the same CDR3. The V and J genes are TRBV4-2 and TRBJ1-5, with unresolved D. Germline values: CDR1 LGHNA, CDR2 YNFKEQ. V was cut by 4 bases and J by 0 bases, with 22 bases left in between. CDR3 length: 19 amino acids. The CDR3 DNA follows: TGTGCCAGCAGCCGGGCTGTCCGGGGTTCAGGATATAGCAATCAGCCCCAGCATTTT. It specifies CASSRAVRGSGYSNQPQHF.

This sequence joins TRBV4-3 and TRBJ2-5, with D maybe TRBD1 (6 bases). From germline, CDR1 is LGHNA and CDR2 YSLEER. The CDR3 covers 15 residues. Trimming cost V 0 bases and J 6 bases, with 14 bases left between them. CDR3: CASSQDPGRGQTQYF. The CDR3 DNA reads TGCGCCAGCAGCCAAGATCCCGGCAGGGGACAGACCCAGTACTTC.

The rearrangement links TRBV5-8 to TRBJ2-3; TRBD2 matches at 8 bases. Germline loops: CDR1 SGHTS, CDR2 YDEGEE. V was pared by 9 bases and J by 11 bases, with 17 bases of the junction left unmatched. The CDR3 sequence is 14 residues long. CDR3 nucleotide sequence: TGTGCCACACCGGGACTAGTCTACGGGGGGGAGCAGTATTTT. Its translation is CATPGLVYGGEQYF.

Only one count was recorded for this clone. The rearrangement uses TRBV7-9 and TRBJ2-6, with 10 bases identical to TRBD1. CDR3 length: 16 amino acids. The trim removed 4 bases at V and 2 bases at J, leaving 2 bases unmatched. Germline CDR1 is SEHNR and CDR2 is FQNEAQ (reference sequence). This CDR3 reads CASSSGTGAGANVLTF. The CDR3 DNA is TGTGCCAGCAGCTCCGGGACAGGGGCTGGGGCCAACGTCCTGACTTTC.

V usage is TRBV28 and J usage is TRBJ1-5; perhaps TRBD1 as D (5 bases). The germline V gene encodes CDR1 MDHEN and CDR2 SYDVKM. Trimming stripped 3 bases from V and 2 bases from J, with 17 bases between. The CDR3 has 17 amino acids. CDR3 in amino acids: CASSFLLEGTGNQPQHF. As DNA, the CDR3 is TGTGCCAGCAGTTTTCTCTTAGAGGGGACGGGCAATCAGCCCCAGCATTTT.

The rearrangement uses TRBV7-9 and TRBJ2-2; unclear D gene. The CDR3 sequence is 14 residues long. V shed 1 base and J shed 5 bases, with 8 bases lying between them. The germline gives CDR1 SEHNR, CDR2 FQNEAQ (reference sequence). The CDR3 reads CASSLVAGTGELFF. The DNA of the CDR3 is TGTGCCAGCAGCTTAGTGGCTGGGACCGGGGAGCTGTTTTTT.

The chain has TRBV29-1 and TRBJ1-1; tentatively, D is TRBD1 (6 bases). V gave up 8 bases and J gave up 3 bases, with 22 bases separating them. CDR1 is SQVTM, CDR2 ANQGSEA, per germline. The length of the CDR3 is 15 residues. CDR3 protein: CSFNTGGQIYTEAFF. DNA for the CDR3: TGCAGCTTCAATACCGGGGGACAAATTTACACTGAAGCTTTCTTT.

The DNA of the CDR3 is TGTGCCAGCAGCCGCACAGGGAAAATGGATCACACTGAAGCTTTCTTT. Protein: CASSRTGKMDHTEAFF. The chain recombines TRBV11-3 with TRBJ1-1, with a weak D call TRBD1 (6 bases). Looked up from germline, CDR1 is SGHNT and CDR2 is YENEEA. This CDR3 has 16 residues. V gave up 5 bases and J gave up 3 bases, with 19 bases separating them.

The chain combines TRBV28 with TRBJ2-7, with TRBD2 identical over 12 bases. CDR1 MDHEN and CDR2 SYDVKM come from the germline V gene. V lost 3 bases, J lost 2 bases, and 14 bases stayed unmatched. The CDR3 contains 19 residues. This chain's CDR3 is CASSFLAGGDLGSPYEQYF. CDR3 sequence (DNA): TGTGCCAGCAGTTTTCTAGCGGGAGGGGACCTGGGTTCCCCCTACGAGCAGTACTTC.

DNA of the CDR3: TGTGCCAGCAGTTACCGTGGACTAGCGGGATACAATGAGCAGTTCTTC. Translated, it gives CASSYRGLAGYNEQFF. The gene calls are TRBV6-6 and TRBJ2-1, with 12 bases matching TRBD2. CDR3 length: 16 amino acids. Germline V gene lookup returns CDR1 MNHNY and CDR2 SVGAGI (reference sequence). J lost 4 bases, V lost 2 bases, and 3 bases had no gene match.

The chain is built from TRBV4-3 and TRBJ1-1; 7 nucleotides match TRBD1. This CDR3 spans 14 amino acids. CDR1 and CDR2 from the germline V gene are LGHNA and YSLEER. V dropped 0 bases and J dropped 7; count of bases not matched to a gene: 5. Here the CDR3 reads CASSQDKGAFEAFF. CDR3 nucleotide sequence: TGCGCCAGCAGCCAAGATAAGGGGGCGTTTGAAGCTTTCTTT.